Below are 4 T cell receptor beta chains sequenced from a single sample in a study of blood T cells in healthy people across ages. Through a sample-barcoded 5' primer and a J-beta primer mix, a second PCR was run for roughly 6 to 11 cycles. Using its own MiXCR run on the 5' RACE reads, TCRdb lists one record per CDR3 protein. Here the sample spans under 2 million distinct CDR3 sequences, about 35% being singletons. Material: blood. These receptors were obtained from a woman aged 25 to 39 in good health.

This clonotype was counted only a few times. CDR3 DNA sequence: TGCAGTGCTTTATCCGGGACTAGCGGGGGGCGCACAGATACGCAGTATTTT. It encodes CSALSGTSGGRTDTQYF. The V call is TRBV20-1, the J call TRBJ2-3; the match to TRBD2 covers 15 bases. CDR1 and CDR2 (germline): DFQATT, SNEGSKA (reference sequence). The CDR3 is 17 residues long. V was pared by 5 bases and J by 1 base, with 7 bases of the junction left unmatched.

This clonotype was observed a handful of times. The rearrangement links TRBV27 to TRBJ1-5; D gene unclear. CDR3 length: 8 amino acids. Germline V lookup: CDR1 MNHEY, CDR2 SMNVEV (reference sequence). In DNA form, the CDR3 reads TGTGGGTCTCAGCCCCAGCATTTT. It encodes CGSQPQHF.

The V call is TRBV21-1, the J call TRBJ2-7; the D call of TRBD1 is as the table states it, not checked on the DNA. TRBV21-1 is assigned pseudogene status. The CDR3 has 17 amino acids. The CDR3 sequence is CARPQTPGQVSSYEQYF. CDR3 nucleotide sequence: TGTGCCAGACCCCAAACGCCGGGTCAGGTATCCTCCTACGAGCAGTACTTC.

A remark on this clonotype: A junction end diverges from the germline sequence, so it may reflect a read error. The chain has TRBV20-1 and TRBJ1-2, with 9 positions matching TRBD1. Germline V gene lookup returns CDR1 DFQATT and CDR2 SNEGSKA (reference sequence). This CDR3 has 14 residues. CDR3 loop: CSARETGGHYGYTF. CDR3 nucleotides: TGCAGTGCAAGAGAGACAGGGGGGCACTATGGCTACACCTTC.